Listed here are 30 T cell receptor beta chains from one sample, sequenced in a study of T cells in Graves' hyperthyroidism and ophthalmopathy. Authors of the study amplified TCR beta CDR3 regions from RNA transcripts. HTBI primers drove first-round RT-PCR of the TCR CDR3. Each CDR3 protein is one row after TCRdb ran MiXCR on the multiplex PCR reads. The table lists around 350,000 distinct CDR3 sequences, 19% of them singletons. What was sequenced was blood. These receptors originate from a woman aged 18-35 years with Graves' hyperthyroidism.

In this sample, this clonotype turned up many times. The chain recombines TRBV30 with TRBJ2-7, with a weak D call TRBD1 (5 bases). The CDR3 is 14 amino acids. V dropped 4 bases and J dropped 0 bases, with 13 bases sitting between them. CDR1 and CDR2 from the germline V gene are GTSNPN and SVGIG (reference sequence). The CDR3 sequence is CAWNTGLGSYEQYF. CDR3 in DNA: TGTGCCTGGAATACAGGCCTTGGCTCCTACGAGCAGTACTTC.

This clonotype was seen many times. The rearrangement uses TRBV5-1 and TRBJ1-3; possible D gene TRBD1, 5 bases. Germline V gene data show CDR1 as SGHRS and CDR2 as YFSETQ. Trimming pared 0 bases from V and 0 bases from J, leaving 16 bases between. The CDR3 covers 18 residues. CDR3 in DNA: TGCGCCAGCAGCTTGGAAGGGCGGGGGTTCGACTCTGGAAACACCATATATTTT. Amino acids: CASSLEGRGFDSGNTIYF.

This clonotype was picked up many times. The chain couples TRBV5-1 to TRBJ1-2, with unresolved D. This CDR3 spans 13 amino acids. The germline V and J ends were trimmed by 4 bases and 8 bases, with 15 bases remaining between them. Germline CDR1 and CDR2: SGHRS and YFSETQ. The CDR3 nucleotides read TGCGCCAGCAGCCTCACGGACGGAGGAGGCTACACCTTC. Protein product: CASSLTDGGGYTF. Based on the CDR3 plus reference TRBV5-1 and TRBJ1-2, the full variable domain is KAGVTQTPRYLIKTRGQQVTLSCSPISGHRSVSWYQQTPGQGLQFLFEYFSETQRNKGNFPGRFSGRQFSNSRSEMNVSTLELGDSALYLCASSLTDGGGYTFGSGTRLTVV.

The J gene is TRBJ2-5, the V gene TRBV24-1; no clear D. Germline assignment: CDR1 KGHDR and CDR2 SFDVKD. Trimming shortened V by 0 bases and J by 0 bases, and 7 bases separated the two germline ends. The CDR3 sequence is 15 residues long. CDR3: CATSDLLDHQETQYF. In DNA, the CDR3 is TGTGCCACCAGTGATTTGTTAGACCACCAAGAGACCCAGTACTTC.

The V gene is TRBV30, the J gene TRBJ1-2, with D possibly matching TRBD1 (5 bases). The V end was cut by 5 bases, the J end by 4 bases, with 14 bases between. CDR1 GTSNPN and CDR2 SVGIG come from the germline V gene (reference sequence). The CDR3 contains 13 residues. CDR3 sequence (DNA): TGTGCCTGGGACGGCAGGGATTTCTATGGCTACACCTTC. As protein: CAWDGRDFYGYTF.

Ten or more counts support this clonotype. The chain uses TRBV10-3 and TRBJ2-7; 8 nucleotides line up with TRBD1. Trimming cost V 10 bases and J 5 bases; bases outside gene matches: 19. CDR1 ENHRY and CDR2 SYGVKD come from the germline V gene. The CDR3 runs to 16 residues. The CDR3 DNA sequence: TGTGCCACCCAGGCTCGCCGGGGGACAGGTCTAGACGAGCAGTACTTC. Its protein product is CATQARRGTGLDEQYF.

In its sample, this clonotype was seen many times. The V and J genes are TRBV19 and TRBJ1-2; D gene unclear. The CDR3 extends over 13 amino acids. CDR1 and CDR2 from the germline V gene are LNHDA and SQIVND (reference sequence). Between the trimmed V and J ends, which lost 3 bases and 2 bases, there was a span of 7 bases. The chain's CDR3 is CASSIQENYGYTF. Here the CDR3 DNA reads TGTGCCAGTAGTATTCAAGAAAACTATGGCTACACCTTC.

This clonotype was counted ten times or more. The chain employs TRBV12-3 or TRBV12-4 and TRBJ2-5; D possibly corresponds to TRBD2 (5 bases). CDR3 length equals 15 residues. Trimming removed 5 bases at V and 5 bases at J, with 18 bases between. CDR3 protein: CASSHQWEIGETQYF. CDR3 bases: TGTGCCAGCAGTCACCAATGGGAGATCGGTGAGACCCAGTACTTC.

The chain carries TRBV6-5 and TRBJ1-2, with 7 positions matching TRBD1. J lost 8 bases, V lost 2 bases, and 8 bases had no gene match. Germline V gene data show CDR1 as MNHEY and CDR2 as SVGAGI. CDR3 length equals 14 residues. The CDR3 DNA follows: TGTGCCAGCAGTTACGGGGCAGGGGGGACGGGCTACACCTTC. Protein product: CASSYGAGGTGYTF.

This chain links TRBV2 with TRBJ2-2; either TRBD1 or TRBD2 may fit D (6 bases each). V lost 3 bases and J lost 5, with 13 bases in between. The CDR3 loop spans 15 amino acids. Germline-derived CDR1 and CDR2 are SNHLY and FYNNEI. For the CDR3, the DNA is TGTGCCAGCAGTGAGGGACTGAGGGGGACCGGGGAGCTGTTTTTT. It specifies CASSEGLRGTGELFF.

This clonotype turned up a few times. The genes are TRBV4-1 and TRBJ1-2; no firm D call. Per germline, CDR1 MGHRA and CDR2 YSYEKL. The CDR3 runs to 14 residues. Trimming left V 1 base short and J 7 bases short, with 13 bases between. The CDR3 loop reads CASSQVGSGSGYTF. As DNA, the CDR3 is TGCGCCAGCAGCCAAGTAGGGTCAGGCAGTGGCTACACCTTC.

This clonotype was detected many times. The genes are TRBV18 and TRBJ2-7; maybe TRBD1 (5 bases). Germline V gene sequence: CDR1 KGHSH, CDR2 LQKENI. V lost 5 bases and J lost 6, with 17 bases in between. This CDR3 has 14 residues. The CDR3 nucleotides are TGTGCCAGCTCAGCTTTCAGGGCTATCTCCGAGCAGTACTTC. It encodes CASSAFRAISEQYF.

The V gene is TRBV29-1, the J gene TRBJ1-2; no firm D call. V lost 2 bases and J lost 3, with 10 bases in between. The CDR3 has 13 amino acids. The germline V gene has CDR1 SQVTM and CDR2 ANQGSEA. In nucleotides, the CDR3 is TGCAGCGTTGAAAGGGTCACGGACTATGGCTACACCTTC. It encodes CSVERVTDYGYTF.

This clonotype appeared many times. V and J are TRBV27 and TRBJ2-4, with D maybe TRBD2 (5 bases). Germline V gives CDR1 MNHEY, CDR2 SMNVEV (reference sequence). V lost 4 bases and J 2 bases, leaving 12 bases between the germline ends. The length of the CDR3 is 15 residues. The CDR3 spells CASSSLTDSKNIQYF. The CDR3 bases are TGTGCCAGCAGTTCTCTAACGGACTCCAAAAACATTCAGTACTTC.

This clonotype was seen many times. This rearrangement joins TRBV6-1 to TRBJ1-1; 7 bases align to TRBD1. The CDR3 extends over 16 amino acids. CDR1 is MNHNS, CDR2 SASEGT, per germline. V was pared by 6 bases and J by 1 base, with 11 bases of the junction left unmatched. As DNA, the CDR3 is TGTGCCAGCAGAACTTGGACAGGAAGGGGGAACACTGAAGCTTTCTTT. This translates into CASRTWTGRGNTEAFF.

There are many counts of this clonotype. The chain has TRBV10-3 and TRBJ1-2; tentative D call: TRBD1 (5 bases). V was pared by 3 bases and J by 8 bases, with 16 bases between. This CDR3 has 14 residues. CDR1 and CDR2 (germline): ENHRY, SYGVKD. Written as DNA, the CDR3 is TGTGCCATCAGTGATTTGCAGGGAGGGGAGGGCTACACCTTC. Translating it yields CAISDLQGGEGYTF.

In its sample, this clonotype was seen many times. V is TRBV20-1 and J is TRBJ1-1; the D is unclear. The germline V and J ends were trimmed by 3 bases and 0 bases, with 8 bases remaining between them. In germline, CDR1 is DFQATT, CDR2 SNEGSKA (reference sequence). The CDR3 spans 13 residues. As DNA, the CDR3 is TGCAGTGCTAGCCCAACAGTGAACACTGAAGCTTTCTTT. It yields the protein CSASPTVNTEAFF.

This clonotype was observed at least ten times. The chain recombines TRBV2 with TRBJ1-5, with no clear D. Germline V lookup: CDR1 SNHLY, CDR2 FYNNEI. The CDR3 is made up of 13 amino acids. Trimming took off 7 bases at V and 2 bases at J, with 9 bases between the two ends. The CDR3 here is CASTQEGNQPQHF. The CDR3 coding sequence is TGTGCCAGCACGCAGGAGGGCAATCAGCCCCAGCATTTT.

The chain links TRBV28 to TRBJ2-7, with TRBD2 matching over 13 bases. The CDR3 has 15 residues. The V gene end was trimmed by 6 bases and the J gene end by 6 bases; junction bases not matched to a gene: 8. CDR1 and CDR2 from the germline V gene are MDHEN and SYDVKM. The CDR3 bases are TGTGCCAGCAGCAGGGGGACTAGCGGGATCGGCGAGCAGTACTTC. Translation gives CASSRGTSGIGEQYF.

Regarding this clonotype: Just one base apart from a much larger clone, this may be a read error. The V call is TRBV4-1, the J call TRBJ2-7; 11 nucleotides line up with TRBD2. This CDR3 contains 15 residues. V lost 7 bases to trimming and J lost 6 bases; unmatched junction nucleotides: 11. Germline assignment: CDR1 MGHRA and CDR2 YSYEKL. The CDR3 DNA sequence: TGCGCCAGCATCGTTCGTAGCGGGGGGGCCGTCGAGCAGTACTTC. Translated, it gives CASIVRSGGAVEQYF.

This clonotype was recorded many times. This chain joins TRBV25-1 and TRBJ1-1, with a tentative D call TRBD1 (6 bases). V shed 4 bases and J shed 3 bases, with 18 bases lying between them. The CDR3 has 16 amino acids. Germline values: CDR1 MGHDK, CDR2 SYGVNS. CDR3 loop: CASSALDRQVDTEAFF. CDR3 nucleotides: TGTGCCAGCAGTGCCCTGGACAGACAGGTCGACACTGAAGCTTTCTTT.

This clonotype has a count of ten or more. V and J are TRBV28 and TRBJ2-7; 12 bases agree with TRBD1. Germline CDR1 reads MDHEN; CDR2 reads SYDVKM. This CDR3 has 19 amino acids. Trimming removed 3 bases from V and 0 bases from J; junction bases left unmatched: 12. CDR3 in amino acids: CASSFLWDRGLTFSYEQYF. CDR3 bases: TGTGCCAGCAGTTTCTTGTGGGACAGGGGGCTCACCTTCTCCTACGAGCAGTACTTC.

The chain uses TRBV29-1 and TRBJ2-7; 9 bases match TRBD1. Germline V gene sequence: CDR1 SQVTM, CDR2 ANQGSEA. This CDR3 has 14 amino acids. The junction had 4 bases not matched to a gene; V was cut back by 1 base and J by 3 bases. The CDR3, as DNA: TGCAGCGTTGAAGTTTTGACAGGGGGCTACGAGCAGTACTTC. As protein: CSVEVLTGGYEQYF.

There are many counts of this clonotype. The chain recombines TRBV7-9 with TRBJ2-5; TRBD2 agrees at 7 bases. V shed 5 bases and J 5 bases; nucleotides not matched to a gene: 8. The CDR3 runs to 14 residues. The V gene's germline CDR1 is SEHNR and CDR2 FQNEAQ (reference sequence). The CDR3 reads CASSLRTSEETQYF. The CDR3 DNA sequence: TGTGCCAGCAGCCTACGGACTAGTGAGGAGACCCAGTACTTC.

This clonotype appeared a few times. The chain uses TRBV18 and TRBJ1-5; D possibly corresponds to TRBD1 (6 bases). Trimming stripped 6 bases from V and 6 bases from J, with 15 bases between. Per germline, CDR1 KGHSH and CDR2 LQKENI. The CDR3 loop spans 14 amino acids. CDR3 amino acids: CASSTGGMGQPQHF. The CDR3 coding sequence is TGTGCCAGCTCGACGGGGGGCATGGGTCAGCCCCAGCATTTT.

This clonotype was seen at least ten times. V gene TRBV30 combines with J gene TRBJ2-5; D is possibly TRBD1 or TRBD2 (5 bases each). V dropped 3 bases and J dropped 4 bases, with 12 bases sitting between them. Germline V gene sequence: CDR1 GTSNPN, CDR2 SVGIG (reference sequence). This CDR3 contains 13 residues. The CDR3 region is CAWSGAPGETQYF. The CDR3 DNA reads as TGTGCCTGGAGCGGGGCCCCGGGAGAGACCCAGTACTTC.

This clonotype came up many times. V is TRBV7-8 and J is TRBJ2-2, with D unclear. Trimming took 5 bases from V and 5 from J, leaving 12 bases between them. CDR1 SGHVS and CDR2 FQNEAQ come from the germline V gene. This CDR3 has 14 amino acids. The CDR3 nucleotides read TGTGCCAGCAGCCTCAATCCCGTAACCGGGGAGCTGTTTTTT. It specifies CASSLNPVTGELFF.

This clonotype has a count of ten or more. This rearrangement joins TRBV27 to TRBJ2-2; 7 bases agree with TRBD2. The CDR3 consists of 19 residues. V lost 9 bases and J lost 0; bases outside the gene matches: 19. CDR1 is MNHEY, CDR2 SMNVEV, per germline (reference sequence). For the CDR3, the DNA is TGTGCCAGGGCCCCACGTTTAGAGCGGGAAAGAACGAACACCGGGGAGCTGTTTTTT. Its protein is CARAPRLERERTNTGELFF.

This clonotype was counted many times. This sequence may be a read error, since a much larger clone differs from it by one base. DNA for the CDR3: TGTGCCAGCATGAGGACTAGCGGGGAAAACATTAAGTACTTC. The encoded protein is CASMRTSGENIKYF. The chain combines TRBV2 with TRBJ2-4; 12 bases match TRBD2. Germline V lookup: CDR1 SNHLY, CDR2 FYNNEI. The CDR3 runs to 14 residues.

The sample holds one count of this clonotype. V usage is TRBV3-1 and J usage is TRBJ1-1; D remains ambiguous. In germline, CDR1 is LGHDT, CDR2 YNNKEL (reference sequence). The V end was cut by 5 bases, the J end by 3 bases, with 13 bases between. This CDR3 comprises 14 residues. CDR3 amino acids: CASSTGIRDTEAFF. The CDR3 nucleotides are TGTGCCAGCAGCACGGGGATCCGGGACACTGAAGCTTTCTTT.